These 8 T cell receptor beta chains were sequenced from one sample in a study of patients and donors after allogeneic stem cell transplantation. One entry per CDR3 protein, called by TCRdb with MiXCR from the RT-PCR reads. Here the sample spans under 200,000 distinct CDR3 sequences, around 30% being singletons. The specimen was blood, either unsorted or a sorted T cell fraction (not recorded which). The source of these receptors is a human donor who was either an allogeneic HSCT recipient or a stem cell or donor lymphocyte infusion donor (not recorded which). It is not recorded whose cells these are; they may come from a transplant donor.

V and J are TRBV15 and TRBJ2-3; 13 nucleotides align to TRBD2. Per germline, CDR1 LNHNV and CDR2 YYDKDF (reference sequence). The V and J ends lost 3 bases and 1 base, in that order; junction bases with no gene match: 10. The CDR3 sequence is 19 residues long. The CDR3 reads CATSSGRGLAGVGTDTQYF. CDR3 coding DNA: TGTGCCACCAGCAGTGGTAGAGGACTAGCGGGAGTTGGCACAGATACGCAGTATTTT.

The genes are TRBV2 and TRBJ2-7; 8 positions agree with TRBD2. With V trimmed by 6 bases and J by 5 bases, 12 bases remained unmatched. The length of the CDR3 is 15 residues. From germline, CDR1 is SNHLY and CDR2 FYNNEI. The CDR3 protein is CASSDGLAYPNEQYF. For the CDR3, the DNA is TGTGCCAGCAGCGATGGACTAGCTTACCCTAACGAGCAGTACTTC.

This clonotype was seen a handful of times. The gene calls are TRBV5-1 and TRBJ2-7; D remains ambiguous. This CDR3 spans 15 amino acids. Germline V gene data show CDR1 as SGHRS and CDR2 as YFSETQ. V was clipped by 6 bases and J by 4 bases, with 20 bases between them. CDR3 sequence: CASTHEPGFRYEQYF. The CDR3, as DNA: TGCGCCAGCACCCACGAACCGGGTTTTAGGTACGAGCAGTACTTC.

This chain uses TRBV6-2 or TRBV6-3 with TRBJ2-1; D is ambiguous. The CDR3 covers 13 residues. Trimming removed 4 bases from V and 5 bases from J, with 9 bases in between. CDR1 MNHEY and CDR2 SVGEGT come from the germline V gene. CDR3 sequence: CASSSWADNEQFF. The CDR3 DNA follows: TGTGCCAGCAGTTCATGGGCGGACAATGAGCAGTTCTTC.

This chain links TRBV7-9 with TRBJ2-7; weak D call: TRBD2 (5 bases). Trimming left V 3 bases short and J 5 bases short, with 11 bases between. Germline CDR1 SEHNR, CDR2 FQNEAQ (reference sequence). The CDR3 covers 13 residues. The CDR3 loop reads CASSFQNSDEQYF. The CDR3 bases are TGTGCCAGCAGCTTCCAGAATAGCGACGAGCAGTACTTC.

This chain connects TRBV6-5 to TRBJ2-3, with D perhaps matching TRBD1 or TRBD2 (6 bases each). CDR3 size: 17 residues. The germline V gene has CDR1 MNHEY and CDR2 SVGAGI. Trimming stripped 5 bases from V and 5 bases from J, with 23 bases between. The CDR3 protein is CASSNDRGPEAGDTQYF. The CDR3, as DNA: TGTGCCAGCAGTAACGACCGGGGGCCGGAGGCGGGAGATACGCAGTATTTT.

The V and J genes are TRBV27 and TRBJ1-6; maybe TRBD1 (5 bases). CDR1 is MNHEY and CDR2 is SMNVEV in the germline V gene (reference sequence). The CDR3 sequence is 16 residues long. Trimming took 5 bases from V and 1 from J, leaving 12 bases between them. The CDR3 protein is CASSLGGGSYNSPLHF. DNA of the CDR3: TGTGCCAGCAGTCTGGGCGGGGGGTCCTATAATTCACCCCTCCACTTT.

The chain uses TRBV6-2 or TRBV6-3 and TRBJ2-7; maybe TRBD1 (5 bases). V lost 7 bases and J 4 bases, leaving 8 bases between the germline ends. The CDR3 loop spans 11 amino acids. Germline V lookup: CDR1 MNHEY, CDR2 SVGEGT. CDR3 amino acids: CASTHRYEQYF. The CDR3, as DNA: TGTGCCAGCACCCACAGGTACGAGCAGTACTTC.